Listed here is a single T cell receptor (beta chain). Its antigen is not known. This sample stems from a study of shared clonotypes between healthy human individuals. General observations from the study: Larger richness was generally estimated for naive than memory subsets.

Data came from immunoSEQ multiplex PCR; TCRdb stores just in-frame clones and leaves some out. This table has around 1.6 million clones, 95% to 99% appearing once. Trimming removed 4 bases from V and 2 bases from J, with 6 bases in between. CDR1 is WSHSY and CDR2 is SAAADI in the germline V gene. The length of the CDR3 is 12 residues. Input material: naive CD4+ T cells sorted from blood. Regarding subset: CD45RA+ positively selected. The genes are TRBV10-2 and TRBJ2-7; D is uncertain. The TCR sequence derives from a man aged 30 to 39 in good health. CDR3: CASSVFTYEQYF. CDR3 sequence (DNA): TGCGCCAGCAGTGTCTTTACCTACGAGCAGTACTTC.